This TCR beta chain was sequenced in a study of blood T cell repertoires in COVID-19 (TCRdb year 2020). Regarding the complete study: The collaborator samples originated in the United States, Italy and Spain and spanned the acute and convalescent phases of COVID-19. The prospective study material was composed of cDNA or gDNA derived from T cells, B-cell-depleted T cells, or PBMCs. The dataset comprised deeply sampled blood TCRbeta repertoires from subjects exposed to, actively infected with, or recovered from COVID-19. The repertoires were made available in a free public database intended to serve as a resource for research on the immune response to SARS-CoV-2. Samples were obtained from the ongoing ImmuneRACE study (first 160 participants) and from over 1,000 subjects provided by 6 global collaborators. A de-identified subject ID, COVID-19 status, age in years and sex were almost always included in the sample metadata. Where available, HLA class I and class II types were taken from metadata supplied by the sample provider and were not determined by assay-based typing.

Collaborating institutions collected whole blood in K2EDTA tubes following their own protocols. Collaborator samples were shipped for TCRbeta analysis as frozen whole blood, isolated PBMCs, or DNA extracted from either sample type. Results the study describes overall, beyond this receptor: Clinical and demographic metadata were provided uncurated, with the amount varying by source and participant.

Trimming leaves V shorter by 6 bases and J shorter by 3 bases, with the junction holding 7 bases beyond the gene matches. CDR1 and CDR2 were assigned from the germline V gene as SGHTA and FQGNSA. The CDR3 spans 15 residues, from the cysteine through the phenylalanine. Just the 45-base CDR3 DNA is kept, in frame starting at base 1. TCRbeta CDR3 regions were amplified from genomic DNA using the immunoSEQ Assay, a bias-controlled multiplex PCR. In the source study's methods: Within the assay, amplification of reference gene primers was used to estimate how many nucleated cells each sample contained. To quantify the absolute abundance of each unique TCRbeta CDR3 rearrangement, sequence reads were collapsed and filtered. For each sample, productive Simpson clonality was calculated by taking the square root of Simpson's diversity index across productive rearrangements. Held by TCRdb, this immuneACCESS table contains in-frame sequences only and omits some clones. Under half of the omission traces to an unresolved V gene where checked; the cause of the rest is unknown. The D gene and trimming were derived from the DNA, and the V and J assignments and clone size from that table. Present in this sample are roughly 95,000 clones, 82% of which were seen just once. Approximately 20% of the sample is held by the ten biggest clonotypes.

This clone turned up a few times. It lacks a known antigen. No clone much larger than this one lies a single base away; base qualities are absent. This TCR derives from a man at least 80 years old with acute or convalescent COVID-19. The rearranged chain carries TRBV7-2 and TRBJ2-2; 7 middle bases align to TRBD1. The specimen was peripheral blood. The DNA sequence is TGTGCCAGCAGACGACAGGGTGGGGACACCGGGGAGCTGTTTTTT. Its translation is CASRRQGGDTGELFF.